This T cell receptor (beta chain) was obtained from a study of cytomegalovirus exposure and HLA in healthy donors. About the study: Earlier results showed approximately 110 million unique TCR beta sequences derived from roughly 190 million T cells.

A note on this clone: The target antigen is unknown.

Study-wide results and caveats: What a later analysis reportedly showed was that an Asian-associated ancestry cluster had fewer N-insertions than the 666-donor mean. In a later analysis, CMV-associated beta chains were mostly HLA-associated, it appeared.

The V gene's germline CDR1 is SQVTM and CDR2 ANQGSEA. After removal of 0 bases from V and 5 bases from J, the junction contained 17 bases not matched to a gene. The CDR3 has 21 residues. 13 Jbeta primers and 60 Vbeta primers were used for the PCR. Assay used: immunoSEQ multiplex PCR; TCRdb lists only in-frame clones, some missing. The repertoire holds 50,000 to 65,000 clones, less than 85% seen once, with approximately 3% in the top ten. The source material was PBMCs. The origin of this receptor is a woman aged 18-29 years in good health and CMV-seronegative. The genes are TRBV29-1 and TRBJ2-3; 16 nucleotides line up with TRBD2. The CDR3 DNA reads TGCAGCGTTGAAGATCGTTCGTTCATGGGACTAGCGGGAGGGCCGGTAGATACGCAGTATTTT. It yields the protein CSVEDRSFMGLAGGPVDTQYF.